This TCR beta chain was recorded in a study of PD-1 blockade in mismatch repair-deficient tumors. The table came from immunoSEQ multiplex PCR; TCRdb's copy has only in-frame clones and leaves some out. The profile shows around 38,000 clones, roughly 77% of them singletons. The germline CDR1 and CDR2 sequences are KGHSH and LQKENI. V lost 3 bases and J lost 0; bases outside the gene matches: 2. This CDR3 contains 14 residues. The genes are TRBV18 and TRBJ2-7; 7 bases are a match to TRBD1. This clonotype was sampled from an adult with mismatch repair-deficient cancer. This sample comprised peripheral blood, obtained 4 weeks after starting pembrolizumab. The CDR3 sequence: CASSPGTASYEQYF. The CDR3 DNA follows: TGTGCCAGCTCACCTGGGACAGCCTCCTACGAGCAGTACTTC.